This TCR beta chain was captured by sequencing in a study of CD8+CD57+ T cells in acquired aplastic anemia. General study findings and limits: Comparison of patients with controls identified 25 to 30 shared CD8+ CDR3 sequences. CD8+ Simpson's diversity did not differ significantly between patients and controls.

On this clonotype: The antigen remains unidentified. This may be a read error, as it is one base from a much larger clone.

The germline V gene has CDR1 MGHDK and CDR2 SYGVNS. This CDR3 is built from 13 residues. J gave up 3 bases and V 6 bases, and 2 bases lay outside the gene matches. Genomic DNA, the template, was used for profiling of the TCR beta VDJ and CDR3. A single record per CDR3 protein comes from TCRdb applying MiXCR to the reads. The top ten hold roughly 0.8% of the sample, which has approximately 470,000 distinct CDR3 sequences, around a third seen once. Those patients picked for sequencing had displayed CD8+CD57+ cell expansion on flow cytometry. All patients had severe acquired aplastic anemia. The rearrangement uses TRBV25-1 and TRBJ1-5; the match to TRBD1 covers 7 bases. The sequence came from a human donor with aplastic anemia. The sample was sorted CD4+, CD8+, or CD8+CD57+ T cells (not recorded which) from PBMCs. CDR3 sequence: CASRGQNNQPQHF. CDR3 DNA sequence: TGTGCCAGCAGGGGACAGAACAATCAGCCCCAGCATTTT. Looking up the rest from reference TRBV25-1 and TRBJ1-5 gives the full variable domain: EADIYQTPRYLVIGTGKKITLECSQTMGHDKMYWYQQDPGMELHLIHYSYGVNSTEKGDLSSESTVSRIRTEHFPLTLESARPSHTSQYLCASRGQNNQPQHFGDGTRLSIL.